These 6 T cell receptor beta chains share one sample of origin, sequenced in a study of blood T cell repertoires in COVID-19. Clones were sequenced by immunoSEQ multiplex PCR, and TCRdb holds only the in-frame ones, with some missing. The data show roughly 90,000 clones, with about 85% seen just once and 38% held by the top ten. Material for sequencing was peripheral blood. All receptors derive from a man at least 80 years old with acute or convalescent COVID-19.

The V call is TRBV25-1, the J call TRBJ2-7, with a possible D match to TRBD1 (6 bases). CDR1 MGHDK and CDR2 SYGVNS come from the germline V gene. CDR3 length: 15 residues. V lost 6 bases and J lost 0, with 15 bases in between. The CDR3 loop is CASSPNRASSYEQYF. The CDR3 DNA is TGTGCCAGCAGCCCAAACAGGGCGAGCTCCTACGAGCAGTACTTC.

This clone was seen a single time. V gene TRBV29-1 combines with J gene TRBJ1-5; D possibly corresponds to TRBD1 (6 bases). The CDR3 is made up of 14 amino acids. CDR1 and CDR2 from the germline V gene are SQVTM and ANQGSEA. Trimming took off 4 bases at V and 0 bases at J, with 10 bases between the two ends. The CDR3 DNA reads TGCAGCGTTGGCCCACAGGGTAGCAATCAGCCCCAGCATTTT. This translates into CSVGPQGSNQPQHF. Complete variable domain (other parts from reference TRBV29-1 and TRBJ1-5): SAVISQKPSRDICQRGTSLTIQCQVDSQVTMMFWYRQQPGQSLTLIATANQGSEATYESGFVIDKFPISRPNLTFSTLTVSNMSPEDSSIYLCSVGPQGSNQPQHFGDGTRLSIL.

V is TRBV19 and J is TRBJ2-2, with 10 bases fitting TRBD2. This CDR3 contains 13 residues. After removal of 6 bases from V and 7 bases from J, the junction contained 2 bases not matched to a gene. Germline V CDR1 and CDR2: LNHDA, SQIVND (reference sequence). The CDR3 DNA sequence: TGTGCCAGTAGCAGGACTAGCGGCGGGGAGCTGTTTTTT. As protein: CASSRTSGGELFF.

The J gene is TRBJ1-1, the V gene TRBV5-4; D perhaps matches TRBD1 (5 bases). Germline loops: CDR1 SGHNT, CDR2 YYREEE (reference sequence). Trimming shortened V by 0 bases and J by 7 bases, and 19 bases separated the two germline ends. This CDR3 is built from 16 residues. For the CDR3, the DNA is TGTGCCAGCAGCTTGGCCGCCCGGACACGACAAGATGAAGCTTTCTTT. It specifies CASSLAARTRQDEAFF.

For this clone: The germline gene is not matched at one end of the junction; a read error may be the cause. The sample contains more than one DNA sequence encoding this CDR3. The V call is TRBV7-2, the J call TRBJ2-7; 10 bases agree with TRBD2. Germline-derived CDR1 and CDR2 are SGHTA and FQGNSA. The CDR3 totals 14 residues. The CDR3 region is CASSLAGALDEQYF. Written as DNA, the CDR3 is TGTGCCAGCAGCCTAGCGGGAGCATTAGACGAGCAGTACTTC.

Here the CDR3 reads CASSFRGQGNSPLHF. The CDR3 nucleotides read TGTGCCAGCAGTTTCAGGGGACAGGGGAATTCACCCCTCCACTTT. The V call is TRBV6-5, the J call TRBJ1-6, with TRBD1 matching 10 bases. The V and J ends lost 4 bases and 7 bases, in that order; junction bases with no gene match: 4. The CDR3 loop spans 15 amino acids. CDR1 MNHEY and CDR2 SVGAGI come from the germline V gene.